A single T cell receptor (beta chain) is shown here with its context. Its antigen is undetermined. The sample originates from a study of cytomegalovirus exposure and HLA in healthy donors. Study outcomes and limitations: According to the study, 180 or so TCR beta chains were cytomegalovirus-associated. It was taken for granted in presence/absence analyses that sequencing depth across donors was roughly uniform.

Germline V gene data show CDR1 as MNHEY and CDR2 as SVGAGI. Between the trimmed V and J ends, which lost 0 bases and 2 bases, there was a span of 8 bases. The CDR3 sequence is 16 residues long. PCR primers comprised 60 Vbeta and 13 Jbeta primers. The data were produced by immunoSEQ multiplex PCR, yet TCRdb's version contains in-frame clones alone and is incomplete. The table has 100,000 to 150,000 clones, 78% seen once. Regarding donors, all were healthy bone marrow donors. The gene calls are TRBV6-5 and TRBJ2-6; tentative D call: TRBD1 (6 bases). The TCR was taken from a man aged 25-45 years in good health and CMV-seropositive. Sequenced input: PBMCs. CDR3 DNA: TGTGCCAGCAGTTACTCGACAGGAACTGGGGCCAACGTCCTGACTTTC. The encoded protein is CASSYSTGTGANVLTF.